A single sample gave rise to the 9 T cell receptor beta chains below, sequenced in a study of Ad26.COV2.S vaccination and SARS-CoV-2 variants (dated by TCRdb to about 2021). The protocol used for the library was the immunoSEQ multiplex PCR assay. The source is immuneACCESS, and TCRdb retained only in-frame sequences with V and J called. Part of the clones is not carried over; for the studies checked, unresolved V genes explain less than half of this, and the remainder is unexplained. The sample contains hundreds of thousands of clones, around 86% of them found a single time. Roughly 3.2% of the sample goes to the ten largest clones. Read against the paper, the sample's treatment or condition label means: some 19 received Ad26.COV2.S at low or high dose, single or two shots; several received placebo; per-sample allocation not given. Repertoires of vaccine and placebo recipients were sequenced from samples taken on day 63 after the first injection.

Material: peripheral blood, obtained in a trial of Ad26.COV2.S vaccine versus placebo. Receptors were obtained from a person aged 18-60 years who received the Ad26.COV2.S COVID-19 vaccine or a placebo.

This clone is a singleton in its sample. This chain connects TRBV15 to TRBJ1-4; TRBD1 matches at 7 bases. V gave up 3 bases and J gave up 4 bases; unmatched junction bases: 8. The length of the CDR3 is 16 residues. Looked up from germline, CDR1 is LNHNV and CDR2 is YYDKDF (reference sequence). CDR3 sequence reads: CATSSSSGTVNEKLFF. Here the CDR3 DNA reads TGTGCCACCAGCAGTTCCTCCGGGACAGTTAATGAAAAACTGTTTTTT. The full variable domain, completed using reference TRBV15 and TRBJ1-4, is DAMVIQNPRYQVTQFGKPVTLSCSQTLNHNVMYWYQQKSSQAPKLLFHYYDKDFNNEADTPDNFQSRRPNTSFCFLDIRSPGLGDTAMYLCATSSSSGTVNEKLFFGSGTQLSVL.

The chain joins TRBV5-4 to TRBJ1-2, with D perhaps matching TRBD1 (5 bases). The CDR3 has 15 amino acids. V was clipped by 4 bases and J by 1 base, with 14 bases between them. Looked up from germline, CDR1 is SGHNT and CDR2 is YYREEE (reference sequence). The CDR3 sequence is CASSISGIYNYGYTF. CDR3 bases: TGTGCCAGCAGCATCTCAGGGATCTATAACTATGGCTACACCTTC.

The rearrangement joins TRBV11-2 to TRBJ1-6; D not resolved. The CDR3 covers 12 residues. The V end was cut by 6 bases, the J end by 8 bases, with 8 bases between. CDR1 is SGHAT and CDR2 is FQNNGV in the germline V gene. The CDR3 DNA reads TGTGCCAGCAGGGGTGCCGATTCACCCCTCCACTTT. Translated: CASRGADSPLHF.

The chain employs TRBV19 and TRBJ1-1, with 8 nucleotides matching TRBD1. The V gene end was trimmed by 3 bases and the J gene end by 3 bases; junction bases not matched to a gene: 3. CDR1 is LNHDA and CDR2 is SQIVND in the germline V gene (reference sequence). This CDR3 is 14 amino acids long. The CDR3 coding sequence is TGTGCCAGTAGTATCCAGGGGGCATACACTGAAGCTTTCTTT. Translated: CASSIQGAYTEAFF.

The chain couples TRBV11-2 to TRBJ1-6; 8 bases match TRBD1. In germline, CDR1 is SGHAT, CDR2 FQNNGV. V lost 3 bases to trimming and J lost 7 bases; unmatched junction nucleotides: 5. CDR3 length equals 15 residues. CDR3 loop: CASSFRGLGNSPLHF. As DNA, the CDR3 is TGTGCCAGCAGCTTCAGGGGGCTCGGAAATTCACCCCTCCACTTT.

The sample holds one count of this clone. J is TRBJ1-4 and V is TRBV20-1; D is undetermined. Trimming shortened V by 3 bases and J by 5 bases, and 19 bases separated the two germline ends. The CDR3 runs 16 residues. Per the germline V gene, CDR1 is DFQATT and CDR2 is SNEGSKA (reference sequence). This CDR3 is CSASGLMRVRNEKLFF. In nucleotides, the CDR3 is TGCAGTGCTAGTGGGTTGATGAGGGTTAGAAATGAAAAACTGTTTTTT.

The chain joins TRBV30 to TRBJ1-2; maybe TRBD1 (5 bases). Trimming removed 0 bases from V and 4 bases from J, with 21 bases in between. CDR1 and CDR2 (germline): GTSNPN, SVGIG (reference sequence). The length of the CDR3 is 17 residues. CDR3 sequence: CAWSVGTPIRASYGYTF. CDR3 sequence (DNA): TGTGCCTGGAGTGTAGGGACCCCCATAAGGGCGAGCTATGGCTACACCTTC.

The J gene is TRBJ1-1, the V gene TRBV6-1; D possibly corresponds to TRBD1 (6 bases). Germline assignment: CDR1 MNHNS and CDR2 SASEGT. Trimming left V 3 bases short and J 10 bases short, with 24 bases between. CDR3 length: 16 amino acids. Here the CDR3 DNA reads TGTGCCAGCAGTGAGCCTAAGGGCAGGGGAGTAAGTCGAGCTTTCTTT. This gives the protein CASSEPKGRGVSRAFF.

The V call is TRBV4-1, the J call TRBJ2-5; D is undetermined. V was pared by 3 bases and J by 5 bases, with 13 bases between. The V gene's germline CDR1 is MGHRA and CDR2 YSYEKL. This CDR3 contains 14 residues. CDR3 DNA sequence: TGCGCCAGCAGCCAGGGGTTCGTTGGCGAGACCCAGTACTTC. Amino acid sequence: CASSQGFVGETQYF.